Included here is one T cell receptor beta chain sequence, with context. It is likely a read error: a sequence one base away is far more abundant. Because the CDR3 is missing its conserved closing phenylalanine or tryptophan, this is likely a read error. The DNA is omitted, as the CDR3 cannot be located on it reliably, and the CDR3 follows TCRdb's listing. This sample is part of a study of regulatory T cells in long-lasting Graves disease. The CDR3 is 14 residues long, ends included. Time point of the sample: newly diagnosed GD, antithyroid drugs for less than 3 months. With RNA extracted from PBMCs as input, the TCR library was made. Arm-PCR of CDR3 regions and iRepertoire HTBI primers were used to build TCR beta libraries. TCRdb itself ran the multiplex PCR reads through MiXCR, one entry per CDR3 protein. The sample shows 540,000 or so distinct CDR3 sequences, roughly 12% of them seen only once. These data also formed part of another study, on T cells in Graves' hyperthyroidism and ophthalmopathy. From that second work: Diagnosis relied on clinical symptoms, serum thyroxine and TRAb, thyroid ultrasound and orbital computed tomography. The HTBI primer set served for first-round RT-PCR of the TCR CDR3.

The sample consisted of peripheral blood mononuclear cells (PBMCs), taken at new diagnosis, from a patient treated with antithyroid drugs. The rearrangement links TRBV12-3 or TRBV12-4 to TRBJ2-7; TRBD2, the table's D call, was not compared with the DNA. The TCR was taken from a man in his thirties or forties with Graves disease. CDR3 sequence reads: CASRAEGVTRTQYL.